This T cell receptor (beta chain) was recovered during a study of T cell changes during pregnancy in multiple sclerosis. Clones were read by immunoSEQ multiplex PCR, and TCRdb kept only the in-frame ones, dropping some. The data show roughly 110,000 clones, about 90% seen once. This CDR3 has 15 residues. The V end lost 3 bases, the J end lost 6 bases, and 17 bases lay between the germline ends. From germline, CDR1 is MGHRA and CDR2 YSYEKL. This TCR came from a female donor in good health, enrolled as a control in a pregnancy study. The source was peripheral blood, collected in the third trimester of pregnancy. The chain is built from TRBV4-1 and TRBJ1-1; D is uncertain. CDR3 in DNA: TGCGCCAGCAGCCACCCTTCGGAGGGTTTGGCTGAAGCTTTCTTT. Its protein is CASSHPSEGLAEAFF.